This T cell receptor (beta chain) was obtained from a study of blood T cell repertoires in COVID-19. Across the study: Collection of acute and convalescent COVID-19 samples took place in the United States, Italy and Spain.

The CDR3 spans 14 residues. V lost 7 bases, J lost 5 bases, and 15 bases lay in between. The germline gives CDR1 MNHEY, CDR2 SVGAGI. Authors' methods: Reference gene primer amplification yielded estimated nucleated cell counts. TCRdb keeps only in-frame clones here, not all; method: immunoSEQ multiplex PCR. Clonal size and the V and J genes are those of that table, whereas D and trimming came from the DNA. This sample has around 270,000 clones, with roughly 91% found just once. The sequenced sample was peripheral blood. The rearrangement links TRBV6-5 to TRBJ1-5, with D uncertain. The TCR comes from a man aged 35 to 55 with acute or convalescent COVID-19. The CDR3 here is CASIYRTGDQPQHF. The CDR3 DNA sequence: TGTGCCAGCATATATAGGACGGGAGATCAGCCCCAGCATTTT.